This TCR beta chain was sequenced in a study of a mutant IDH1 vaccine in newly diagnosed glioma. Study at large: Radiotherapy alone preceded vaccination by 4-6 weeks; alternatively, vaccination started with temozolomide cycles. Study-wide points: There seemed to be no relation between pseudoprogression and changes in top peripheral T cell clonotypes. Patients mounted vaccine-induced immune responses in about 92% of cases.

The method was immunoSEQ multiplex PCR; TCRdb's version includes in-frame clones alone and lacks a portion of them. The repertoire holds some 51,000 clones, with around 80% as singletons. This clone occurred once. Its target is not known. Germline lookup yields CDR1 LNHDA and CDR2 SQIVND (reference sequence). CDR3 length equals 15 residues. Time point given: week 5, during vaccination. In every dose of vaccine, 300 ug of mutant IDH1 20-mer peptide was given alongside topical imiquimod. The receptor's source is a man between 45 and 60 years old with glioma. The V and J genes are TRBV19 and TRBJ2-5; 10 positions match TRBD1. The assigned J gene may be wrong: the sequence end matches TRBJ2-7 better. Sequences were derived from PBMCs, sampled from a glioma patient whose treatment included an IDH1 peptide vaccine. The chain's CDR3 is CASTPRGQGSYEQYF. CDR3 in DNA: TGTGCCAGTACCCCCCGGGGACAGGGGTCCTACGAGCAGTACTTC.